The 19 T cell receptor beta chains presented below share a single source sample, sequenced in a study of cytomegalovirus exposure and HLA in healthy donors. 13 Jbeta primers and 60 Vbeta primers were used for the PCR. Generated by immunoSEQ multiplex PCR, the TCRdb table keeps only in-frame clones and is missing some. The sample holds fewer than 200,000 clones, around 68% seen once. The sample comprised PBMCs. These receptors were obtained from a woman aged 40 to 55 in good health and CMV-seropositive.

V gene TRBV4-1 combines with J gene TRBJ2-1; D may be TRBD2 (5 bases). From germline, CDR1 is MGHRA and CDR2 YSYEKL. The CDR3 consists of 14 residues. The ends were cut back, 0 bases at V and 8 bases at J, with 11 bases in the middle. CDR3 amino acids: CASSQDRLAHEQFF. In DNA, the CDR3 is TGCGCCAGCAGCCAAGATAGGCTAGCTCATGAGCAGTTCTTC.

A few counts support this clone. The CDR3 region has the DNA TGTGCCAGCAGTGCCGGGACTAGGGGAGACACAGATACGCAGTATTTT. It yields the protein CASSAGTRGDTDTQYF. J is TRBJ2-3 and V is TRBV9; 8 positions agree with TRBD2. This CDR3 region has 16 residues. V lost 5 bases and J lost 2; bases outside the gene matches: 10. Germline V gene data show CDR1 as SGDLS and CDR2 as YYNGEE.

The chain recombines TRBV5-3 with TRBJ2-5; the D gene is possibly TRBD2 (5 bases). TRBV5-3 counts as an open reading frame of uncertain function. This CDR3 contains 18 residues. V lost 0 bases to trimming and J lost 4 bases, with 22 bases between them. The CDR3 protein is CARSLEAPQRRFRETQYF. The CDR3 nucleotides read TGTGCCAGAAGCTTGGAGGCTCCACAGCGGCGATTCCGAGAGACCCAGTACTTC.

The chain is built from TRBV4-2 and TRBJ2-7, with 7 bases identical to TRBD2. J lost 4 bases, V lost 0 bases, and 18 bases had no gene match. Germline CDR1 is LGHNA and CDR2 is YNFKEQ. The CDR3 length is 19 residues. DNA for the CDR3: TGTGCCAGCAGCCAAGATTGGGGGGGAGGGCGCCGCAGTTCTTACGAGCAGTACTTC. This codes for CASSQDWGGGRRSSYEQYF.

For the CDR3, the DNA is TGTGCCAGCAGGAACGGGTCGAGCTCCTACAATGAGCAGTTCTTC. Amino acids: CASRNGSSSYNEQFF. The chain uses TRBV2 and TRBJ2-1; D is unresolved. V was clipped by 6 bases and J by 0 bases, with 12 bases between them. The V gene's germline CDR1 is SNHLY and CDR2 FYNNEI. The CDR3 contains 15 residues.

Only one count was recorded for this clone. In DNA form, the CDR3 reads TGTGCCAGCGGCCCAAGTGCCGGGACAGGGTTCGAGGAGCAGTTCTTC. This gives the protein CASGPSAGTGFEEQFF. J is TRBJ2-1 and V is TRBV7-2, with 9 positions matching TRBD1. The CDR3 is 16 amino acids. Germline loops: CDR1 SGHTA, CDR2 FQGNSA. After removal of 8 bases from V and 10 bases from J, the junction contained 18 bases not matched to a gene.

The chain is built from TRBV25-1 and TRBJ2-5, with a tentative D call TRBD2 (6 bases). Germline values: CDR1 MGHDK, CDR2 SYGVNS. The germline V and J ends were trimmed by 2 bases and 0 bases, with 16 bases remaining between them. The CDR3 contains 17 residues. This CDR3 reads CASSENPGGDYQETQYF. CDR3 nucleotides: TGTGCCAGCAGTGAAAACCCCGGGGGTGACTACCAAGAGACCCAGTACTTC.

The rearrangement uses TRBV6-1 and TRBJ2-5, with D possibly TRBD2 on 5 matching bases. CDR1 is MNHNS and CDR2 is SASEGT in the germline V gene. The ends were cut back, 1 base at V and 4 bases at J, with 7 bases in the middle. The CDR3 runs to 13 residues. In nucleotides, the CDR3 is TGTGCCAGCAGTGAAGAACGGGGAGAGACCCAGTACTTC. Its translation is CASSEERGETQYF.

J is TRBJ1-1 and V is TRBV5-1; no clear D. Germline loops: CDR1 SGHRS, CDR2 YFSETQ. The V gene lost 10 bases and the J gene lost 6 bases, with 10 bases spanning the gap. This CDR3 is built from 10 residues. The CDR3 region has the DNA TGCGCCCAACGGAGATCTGAAGCTTTCTTT. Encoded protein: CAQRRSEAFF.

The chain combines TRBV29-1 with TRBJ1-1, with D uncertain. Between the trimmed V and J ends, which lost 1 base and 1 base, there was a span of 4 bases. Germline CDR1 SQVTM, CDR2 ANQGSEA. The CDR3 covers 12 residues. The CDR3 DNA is TGCAGCGTTGAAGCGCGGAACACTGAAGCTTTCTTT. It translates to CSVEARNTEAFF.

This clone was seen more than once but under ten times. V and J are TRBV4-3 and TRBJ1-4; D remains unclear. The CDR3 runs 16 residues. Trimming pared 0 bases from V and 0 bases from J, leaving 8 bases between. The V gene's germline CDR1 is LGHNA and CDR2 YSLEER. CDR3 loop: CASSQDRGTTNEKLFF. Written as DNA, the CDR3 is TGCGCCAGCAGCCAAGATCGGGGAACAACTAATGAAAAACTGTTTTTT.

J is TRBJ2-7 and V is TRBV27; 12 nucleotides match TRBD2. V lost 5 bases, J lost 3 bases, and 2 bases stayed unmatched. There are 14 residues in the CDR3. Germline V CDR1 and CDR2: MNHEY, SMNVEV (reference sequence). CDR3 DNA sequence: TGTGCCAGCAGTCAGGGACTAGCGGGCTACGAGCAGTACTTC. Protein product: CASSQGLAGYEQYF.

The CDR3 loop is CASSVAIDTNTEAFF. Written as DNA, the CDR3 is TGTGCCAGCAGCGTAGCCATAGACACAAACACTGAAGCTTTCTTT. This chain links TRBV9 with TRBJ1-1, with D unclear. CDR1 is SGDLS and CDR2 is YYNGEE in the germline V gene. V shed 0 bases and J shed 2 bases, with 11 bases lying between them. The CDR3 totals 15 residues.

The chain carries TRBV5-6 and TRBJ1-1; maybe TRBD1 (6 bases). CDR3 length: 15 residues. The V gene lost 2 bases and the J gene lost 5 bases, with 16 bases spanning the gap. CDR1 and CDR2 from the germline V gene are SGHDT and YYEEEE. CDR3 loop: CASSFRGQKLTEAFF. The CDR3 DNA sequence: TGTGCCAGCAGCTTCCGGGGACAAAAATTAACTGAAGCTTTCTTT. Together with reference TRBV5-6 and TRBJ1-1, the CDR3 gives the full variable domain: DAGVTQSPTHLIKTRGQQVTLRCSPKSGHDTVSWYQQALGQGPQFIFQYYEEEERQRGNFPDRFSGHQFPNYSSELNVNALLLGDSALYLCASSFRGQKLTEAFFGQGTRLTVV.

The CDR3 loop reads CASSPAGRSGYTF. The CDR3 DNA reads TGTGCCAGCAGTCCCGCGGGGAGAAGTGGCTACACCTTC. The genes are TRBV6-1 and TRBJ1-2; no clear D gene. This CDR3 comprises 13 residues. The V and J ends lost 5 bases and 7 bases respectively, with 14 bases between them. The germline V gene has CDR1 MNHNS and CDR2 SASEGT.

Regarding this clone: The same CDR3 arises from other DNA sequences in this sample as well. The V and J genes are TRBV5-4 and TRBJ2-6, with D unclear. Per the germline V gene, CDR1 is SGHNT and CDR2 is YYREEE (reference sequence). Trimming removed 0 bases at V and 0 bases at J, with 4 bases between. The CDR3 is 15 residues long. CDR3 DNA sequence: TGTGCCAGCAGCTTGGCCTCCTCTGGGGCCAACGTCCTGACTTTC. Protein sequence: CASSLASSGANVLTF.

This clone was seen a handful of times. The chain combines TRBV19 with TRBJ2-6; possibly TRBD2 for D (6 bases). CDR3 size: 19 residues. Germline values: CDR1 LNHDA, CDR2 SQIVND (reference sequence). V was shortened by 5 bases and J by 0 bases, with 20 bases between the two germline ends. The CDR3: CASSSGPGEALSGANVLTF. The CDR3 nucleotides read TGTGCCAGTAGTTCTGGACCGGGGGAGGCTCTCTCTGGGGCCAACGTCCTGACTTTC.

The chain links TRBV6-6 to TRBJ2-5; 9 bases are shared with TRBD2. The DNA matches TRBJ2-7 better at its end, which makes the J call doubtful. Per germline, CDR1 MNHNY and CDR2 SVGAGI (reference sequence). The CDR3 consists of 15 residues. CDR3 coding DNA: TGTGCCAGCAGTTACTCGACTAGCGGAGACTACGAGCAGTACTTC. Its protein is CASSYSTSGDYEQYF.

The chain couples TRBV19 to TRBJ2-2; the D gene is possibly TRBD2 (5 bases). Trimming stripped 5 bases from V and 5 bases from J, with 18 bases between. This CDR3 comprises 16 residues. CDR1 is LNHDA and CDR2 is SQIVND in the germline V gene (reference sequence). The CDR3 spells CASSQEWSGDTGELFF. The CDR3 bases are TGTGCCAGTAGTCAGGAGTGGAGCGGAGATACCGGGGAGCTGTTTTTT.